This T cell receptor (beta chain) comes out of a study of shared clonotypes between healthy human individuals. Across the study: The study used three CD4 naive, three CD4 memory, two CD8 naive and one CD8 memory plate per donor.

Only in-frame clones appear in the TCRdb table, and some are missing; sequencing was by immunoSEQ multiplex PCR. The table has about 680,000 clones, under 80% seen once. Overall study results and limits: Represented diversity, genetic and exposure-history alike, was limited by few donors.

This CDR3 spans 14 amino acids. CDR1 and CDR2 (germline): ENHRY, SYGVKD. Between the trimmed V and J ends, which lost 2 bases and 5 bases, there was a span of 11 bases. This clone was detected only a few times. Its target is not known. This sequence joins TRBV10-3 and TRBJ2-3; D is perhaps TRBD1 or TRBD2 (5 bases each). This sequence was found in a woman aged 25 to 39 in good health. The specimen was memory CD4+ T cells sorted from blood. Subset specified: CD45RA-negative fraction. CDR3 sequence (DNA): TGTGCCATCAGTGAGGGGACCCCTGTAGATACGCAGTATTTT. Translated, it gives CAISEGTPVDTQYF.